This TCR beta chain was identified during a study of blood T cell repertoires in COVID-19. Study-wide context: PBMCs, B-cell-depleted T cells, or T cells were the source of the cDNA or gDNA that made up the material.

This CDR3 region has 18 residues. The V and J ends lost 2 bases and 1 base respectively, with 20 bases between them. Per the germline V gene, CDR1 is MDHEN and CDR2 is SYDVKM. Authors' methods: Reference gene primer amplification in the assay estimated nucleated cell counts. TCRdb keeps only in-frame clones here, not all; method: immunoSEQ multiplex PCR. The V and J calls and the clone size are those of that table, but D and trimming were determined from the DNA. Among around 35,000 clones listed, 70% to 90% were seen once. The clonotype originates from a man between 65 and 85 years old with acute or convalescent COVID-19. The sequenced sample consisted of peripheral blood. V gene TRBV28 combines with J gene TRBJ1-1; D is unclear. CDR3 sequence reads: CASSLIGRPEFRNTEAFF. In nucleotides, the CDR3 is TGTGCCAGCAGTTTAATTGGCAGGCCAGAATTCAGGAACACTGAAGCTTTCTTT.